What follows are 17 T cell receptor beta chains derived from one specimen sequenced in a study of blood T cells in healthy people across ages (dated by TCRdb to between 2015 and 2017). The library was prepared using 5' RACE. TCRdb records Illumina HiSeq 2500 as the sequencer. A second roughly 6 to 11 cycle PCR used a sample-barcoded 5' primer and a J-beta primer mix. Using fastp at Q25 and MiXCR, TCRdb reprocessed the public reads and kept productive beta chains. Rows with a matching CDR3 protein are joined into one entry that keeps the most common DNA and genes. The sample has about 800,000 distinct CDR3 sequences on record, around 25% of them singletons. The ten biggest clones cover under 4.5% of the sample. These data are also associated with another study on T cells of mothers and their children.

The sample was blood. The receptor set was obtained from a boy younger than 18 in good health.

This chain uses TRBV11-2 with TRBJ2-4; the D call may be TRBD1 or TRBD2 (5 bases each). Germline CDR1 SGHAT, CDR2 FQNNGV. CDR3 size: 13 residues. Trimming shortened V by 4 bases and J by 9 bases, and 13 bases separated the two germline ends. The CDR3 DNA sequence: TGTGCCAGCAGCTCAGGGAGAGGGACCATTCAGTACTTC. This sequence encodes CASSSGRGTIQYF.

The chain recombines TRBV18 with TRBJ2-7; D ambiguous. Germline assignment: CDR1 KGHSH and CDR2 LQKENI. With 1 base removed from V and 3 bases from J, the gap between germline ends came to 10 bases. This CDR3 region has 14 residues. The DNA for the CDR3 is TGTGCCAGCTCACCACAGGCCTCTCTCTACGAGCAGTACTTC. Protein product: CASSPQASLYEQYF.

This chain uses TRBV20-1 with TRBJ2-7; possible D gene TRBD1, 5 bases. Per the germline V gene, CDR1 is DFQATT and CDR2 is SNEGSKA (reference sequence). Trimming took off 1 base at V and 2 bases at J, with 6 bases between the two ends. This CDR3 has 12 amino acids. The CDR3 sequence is CSARGQPYEQYF. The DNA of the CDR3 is TGCAGTGCTAGAGGACAGCCCTACGAGCAGTACTTC.

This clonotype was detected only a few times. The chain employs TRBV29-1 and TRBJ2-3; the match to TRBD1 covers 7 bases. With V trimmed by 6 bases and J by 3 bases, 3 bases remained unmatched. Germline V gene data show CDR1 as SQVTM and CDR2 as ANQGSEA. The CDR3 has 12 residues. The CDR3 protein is CSVTGVTDTQYF. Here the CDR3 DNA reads TGCAGCGTCACAGGGGTTACAGATACGCAGTATTTT.

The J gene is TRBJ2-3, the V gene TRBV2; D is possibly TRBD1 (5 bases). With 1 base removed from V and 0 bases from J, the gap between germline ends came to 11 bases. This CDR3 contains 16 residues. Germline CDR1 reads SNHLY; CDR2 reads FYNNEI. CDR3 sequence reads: CASSEVVPGSTDTQYF. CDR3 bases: TGTGCCAGCAGTGAAGTGGTGCCAGGGAGCACAGATACGCAGTATTTT.

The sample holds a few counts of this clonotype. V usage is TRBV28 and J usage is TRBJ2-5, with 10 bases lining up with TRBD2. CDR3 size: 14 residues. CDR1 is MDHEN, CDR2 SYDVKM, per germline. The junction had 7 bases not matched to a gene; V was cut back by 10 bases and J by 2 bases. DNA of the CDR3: TGTGCCACCGTAGCGGGAGGACGTCAAGAGACCCAGTACTTC. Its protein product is CATVAGGRQETQYF.

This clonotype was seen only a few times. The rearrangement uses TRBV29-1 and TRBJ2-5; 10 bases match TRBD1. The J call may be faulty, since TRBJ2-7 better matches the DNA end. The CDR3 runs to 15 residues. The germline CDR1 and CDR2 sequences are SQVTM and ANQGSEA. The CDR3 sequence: CSAVPGTGASYEQYF. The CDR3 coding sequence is TGCAGCGCCGTACCCGGGACAGGGGCCTCCTACGAGCAGTACTTC.

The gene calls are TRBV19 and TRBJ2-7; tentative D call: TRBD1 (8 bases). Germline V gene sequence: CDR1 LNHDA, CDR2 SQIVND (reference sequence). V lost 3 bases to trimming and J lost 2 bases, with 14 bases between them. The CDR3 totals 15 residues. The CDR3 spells CASSITGGLPYEQYF. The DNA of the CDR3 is TGTGCCAGTAGTATCACAGGGGGACTACCCTACGAGCAGTACTTC.

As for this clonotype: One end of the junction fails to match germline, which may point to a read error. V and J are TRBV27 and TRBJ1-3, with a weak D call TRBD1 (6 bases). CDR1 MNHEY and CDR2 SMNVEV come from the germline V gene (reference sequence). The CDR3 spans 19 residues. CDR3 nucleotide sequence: TGTGCCAGCAGTCCCTGGGTAGGACAGCTTAAAAACTCTGGAAACACCTTATATTTT. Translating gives CASSPWVGQLKNSGNTLYF.

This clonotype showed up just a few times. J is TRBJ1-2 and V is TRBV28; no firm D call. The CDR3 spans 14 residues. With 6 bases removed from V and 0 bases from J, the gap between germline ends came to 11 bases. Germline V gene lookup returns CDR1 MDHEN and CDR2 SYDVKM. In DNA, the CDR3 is TGTGCCAGCAGGCTCTTTTCAGCTAACTATGGCTACACCTTC. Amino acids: CASRLFSANYGYTF.

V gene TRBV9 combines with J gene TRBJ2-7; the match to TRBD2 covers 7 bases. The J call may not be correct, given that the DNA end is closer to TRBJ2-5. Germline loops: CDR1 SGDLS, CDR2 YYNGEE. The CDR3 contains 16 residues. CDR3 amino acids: CASSVEAGTPQETQYF. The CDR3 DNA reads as TGTGCCAGCAGCGTAGAAGCGGGGACGCCCCAAGAGACCCAGTACTTC.

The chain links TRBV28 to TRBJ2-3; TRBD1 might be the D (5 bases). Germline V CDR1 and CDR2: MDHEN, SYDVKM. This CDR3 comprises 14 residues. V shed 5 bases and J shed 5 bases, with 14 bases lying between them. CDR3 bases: TGTGCCAGCAGTCTATTTTCAGGGTTAGATACGCAGTATTTT. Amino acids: CASSLFSGLDTQYF.

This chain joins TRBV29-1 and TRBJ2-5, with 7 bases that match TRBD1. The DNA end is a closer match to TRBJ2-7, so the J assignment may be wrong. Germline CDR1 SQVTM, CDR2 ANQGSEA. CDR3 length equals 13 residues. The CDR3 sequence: CSVVRGHTYEQYF. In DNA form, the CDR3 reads TGCAGCGTTGTGAGGGGGCATACGTACGAGCAGTACTTC.

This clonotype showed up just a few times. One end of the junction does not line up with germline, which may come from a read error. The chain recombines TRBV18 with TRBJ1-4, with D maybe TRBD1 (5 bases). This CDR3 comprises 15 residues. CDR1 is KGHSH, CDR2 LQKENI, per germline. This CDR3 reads CASSLPTASNEKLFF. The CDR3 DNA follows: TGCGCCAGCTCACTCCCGACAGCGAGCAATGAAAAACTGTTTTTT.

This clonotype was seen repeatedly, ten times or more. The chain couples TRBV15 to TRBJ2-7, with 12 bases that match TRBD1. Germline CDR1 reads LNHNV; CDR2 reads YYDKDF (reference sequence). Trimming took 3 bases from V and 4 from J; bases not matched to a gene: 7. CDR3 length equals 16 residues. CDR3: CATSSHLGQGAYEQYF. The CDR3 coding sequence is TGTGCCACCAGCAGCCACCTGGGACAGGGGGCTTACGAGCAGTACTTC. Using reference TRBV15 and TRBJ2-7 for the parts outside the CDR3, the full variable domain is DAMVIQNPRYQVTQFGKPVTLSCSQTLNHNVMYWYQQKSSQAPKLLFHYYDKDFNNEADTPDNFQSRRPNTSFCFLDIRSPGLGDTAMYLCATSSHLGQGAYEQYFGPGTRLTVT.

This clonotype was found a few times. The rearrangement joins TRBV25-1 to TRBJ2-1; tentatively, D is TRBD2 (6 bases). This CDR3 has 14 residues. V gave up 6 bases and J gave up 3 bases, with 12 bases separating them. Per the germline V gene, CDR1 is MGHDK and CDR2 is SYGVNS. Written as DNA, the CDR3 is TGTGCCAGCAGACGCGGGGCGGGCTACAATGAGCAGTTCTTC. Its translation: CASRRGAGYNEQFF.

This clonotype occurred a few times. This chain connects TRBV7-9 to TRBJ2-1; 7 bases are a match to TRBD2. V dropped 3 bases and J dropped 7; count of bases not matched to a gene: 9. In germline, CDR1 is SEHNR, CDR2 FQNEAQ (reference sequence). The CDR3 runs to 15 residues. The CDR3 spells CASSFFSAGDNEQFF. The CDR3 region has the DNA TGTGCCAGCAGCTTTTTTTCGGCGGGGGATAATGAGCAGTTCTTC.